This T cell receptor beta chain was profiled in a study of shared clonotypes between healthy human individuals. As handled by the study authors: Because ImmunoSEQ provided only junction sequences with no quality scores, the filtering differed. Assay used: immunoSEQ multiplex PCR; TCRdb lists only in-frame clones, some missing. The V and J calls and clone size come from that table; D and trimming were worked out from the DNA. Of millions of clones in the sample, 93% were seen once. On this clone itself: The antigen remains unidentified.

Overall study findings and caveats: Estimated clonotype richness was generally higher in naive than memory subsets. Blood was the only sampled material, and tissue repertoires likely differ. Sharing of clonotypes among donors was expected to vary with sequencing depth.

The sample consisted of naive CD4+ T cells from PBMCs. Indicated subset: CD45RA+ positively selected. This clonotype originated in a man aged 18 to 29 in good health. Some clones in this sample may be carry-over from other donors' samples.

The CDR3: CASSHRSNPYGYTF. The CDR3, as DNA: TGTGCCAGCAGCCACAGGAGTAATCCCTATGGCTACACCTTC. The chain links TRBV5-4 to TRBJ1-2; the D gene is possibly TRBD1 (5 bases). CDR3 size: 14 residues. Trimming took off 4 bases at V and 4 bases at J, with 14 bases between the two ends. The germline CDR1 and CDR2 sequences are SGHNT and YYREEE (reference sequence). The variable domain in full, with the rest retrieved from reference TRBV5-4 and TRBJ1-2, is ETGVTQSPTHLIKTRGQQVTLRCSSQSGHNTVSWYQQALGQGPQFIFQYYREEENGRGNFPPRFSGLQFPNYSSELNVNALELDDSALYLCASSHRSNPYGYTFGSGTRLTVV.